Included here is one TCR beta chain sequence, with context. This clonotype was observed a handful of times. The specificity of this receptor is unknown. Base qualities are not recorded, but no much larger clone differs from it by a single base. The sample is drawn from a study of identical twins (dated by TCRdb to about 2016). Concerning the study at large: To test whether fetal clonotypes persist, the study used deep sequencing on TCR alpha and beta repertoires from monozygotic twins, unrelated adults of various ages, and cord blood. Replicate twin experiments were performed at different times using different library preparation protocols to rule out contamination.

The CDR3 runs 13 residues from the cysteine to the phenylalanine. Left in the record is the CDR3 DNA by itself, 39 bases read in frame from the first base. V loses 2 bases of germline sequence and J loses 7 bases, and the interval between the two ends is 12 bases. CDR1 and CDR2, per the germline V gene, are ENHRY and SYGVKD. Every donor was a healthy Caucasian. Three pairs of female monozygotic twins, all aged roughly 18 to 29 years, were included in the twin cohort. RNA for TCR libraries was isolated from peripheral blood mononuclear cells. The library was made by 5' RACE. TCRdb lists the instrument as Illumina HiSeq 2000. A universal primer binding site was introduced by template switching, and a unique molecular identifier was present in the final cDNA, enabling accurate counting of TCR cDNA molecules. Specific primers in the conserved constant-segment region were used to synthesize first-strand cDNA for TCR alpha and beta chains. To control for contamination, each cDNA library was double barcoded with a SMART-Mk sample barcode plus Illumina barcodes. TruSeq adapter sequences and Illumina sample barcodes were added in two successive PCR steps. TCR alpha and beta cDNA libraries were sequenced on the Illumina HiSeq platform with custom primers. As for the authors' bioinformatics: MiGEC was used to process raw reads and extract unique molecular identifiers, and MiXCR was used to find CDR3 positions. For each individual, recombination models were inferred using an EM algorithm with the repgenHMM and IGoR tools. The tcR package in R was used for shared clonotype analysis, with sharing normalized by the product of cloneset sizes. Out-of-frame nonproductive sequences were analyzed to study raw recombination free of thymic and clonal selection effects. The public reads were quality trimmed at Q25 with fastp and then assembled into clones with MiXCR by TCRdb, keeping productive beta chains. When rows share a CDR3 protein, they turn into one entry using the most common DNA and genes. The V and J calls were determined by TCRdb, not by the authors. The sample table shows about 720,000 distinct CDR3 sequences, and 15% to 20% are seen once. The ten top clones hold approximately 14% of the sample.

Broad study findings and their caveats: Conclusions relied on cross-sectional statistical analysis, since the same donors could not be followed over many years. Out-of-frame TCR alpha sequences shared between twins showed an excess of low generation-probability sequences compared with coincidental sharing between unrelated individuals. Excess twin sharing in beta out-of-frame sequences was weaker because fewer shared sequences lowered the signal-to-noise ratio. Abundant cord blood beta clonotypes had fewer insertions, young adult naive repertoires showed a similar but weaker trend, and memory repertoires showed no such trend. In monozygotic twins, recombination models systematically underestimated out-of-frame TCR alpha sharing, but the models matched the sharing seen between unrelated individuals. Invariant T cells such as MAIT and iNKT could partly confound zero-insertion analyses, although diverse VJ usage argued against such confounding for most clonotypes.

A further study also used this sample, focusing on T cells expressing NK-cell markers. The second source states: TCR beta-chain repertoires were profiled in sorted CD3+CD56+NKG2C+, CD3+CD56+NKG2C- and CD3+CD56-NKG2C+ T-cell subsets from several donors. Among the eight sequenced donors, only one was HCMV-seronegative, while the other seven were HCMV-seropositive. To restrict sorting to alphabetaTCR-expressing T cells, an anti-gammadeltaTCR antibody was added in several experiments. In 5 to 7 donors, the dominant CD3+CD56+NKG2C+ clonotypes were found to rank among the top 10 CD8+ clonotypes and to make up roughly 1.0-7.5% of CD8+ T cells. Those dominant clonotypes were again the most abundant among CD3+CD56-NKG2C+ cells in a handful of donors, at about 25-60.1%. Whether the expanded NKG2C-expressing T cell clones were specific for HCMV antigens was left unclear. All eight donors whose samples were sequenced were randomly selected healthy volunteers, three of them men and five women. To determine HCMV serostatus, a commercial ELISA kit was used to detect HCMV-specific IgG in serum. Bulk peripheral blood T-cell repertoires were additionally sequenced from unsorted PBMC for six donors. MIGEC was used to demultiplex reads and group reads by UMI, and MiTCR was used to assemble and quantify clonotypes. To exclude erroneous sequences, only TCR cDNA sequences supported by at least two reads were retained. The tcR package was used for downstream repertoire analysis, with clonotypes matched between fractions based on CDR3 nucleotide sequence plus V segment. VDJmatch was used to annotate antigen specificity against VDJdb, with one amino acid substitution allowed in CDR3.

This receptor was obtained from a young woman in good health. The specimen sequenced was PBMCs. The V and J genes are TRBV10-3 and TRBJ2-7; the D segment might be TRBD1 or TRBD2, since each matches 5 bases. The CDR3 is CAISERDLVEQYF. In nucleotide form, the sequence is TGTGCCATCAGTGAGAGGGACCTCGTGGAGCAGTACTTC.